A selection of T cell receptor beta chains follows, all from one sample in a study of control samples from healthy donors and cancer patients. Sequenced by immunoSEQ multiplex PCR; TCRdb stores in-frame clones only, minus some. The repertoire has 80,000 or so clones, 94% of them found once; the top ten carry around 6.5%. Sequenced sample: blood. Receptors were obtained from a woman in her thirties or forties in good health. Each CDR3 is given with its conserved first and last residue. Clone size appears in some rows only: once, few, many, or a class for an expanded clone.

j_gene: TRBJ2-7; v_gene: TRBV7-6; abundance: -; CDR3aa: CASSVVASSYEQYF
j_gene: TRBJ1-4; v_gene: TRBV7-9; abundance: -; CDR3aa: CASSSGNWGEKLFF
j_gene: TRBJ2-7; v_gene: TRBV4-1; abundance: once; CDR3aa: CASSQDGRGGPPYEQYF
j_gene: TRBJ2-3; v_gene: TRBV7-2; abundance: once; CDR3aa: CASKEAGDTQYF
j_gene: TRBJ1-1; v_gene: TRBV18; abundance: -; CDR3aa: CASSPTTGATNTEAFF
j_gene: TRBJ2-1; v_gene: TRBV7-9; abundance: -; CDR3aa: CASSSKGGQGSYNEQFF
j_gene: TRBJ2-5; v_gene: TRBV10-3; abundance: -; CDR3aa: CAISGDSQETQYF
j_gene: TRBJ1-5; v_gene: TRBV24-1; abundance: -; CDR3aa: CATSGGGNQPQHF
j_gene: TRBJ2-1; v_gene: TRBV18; abundance: -; CDR3aa: CASSPPLAGADEQFF
j_gene: TRBJ2-4; v_gene: TRBV7-6; abundance: -; CDR3aa: CASSGRDSRNIQYF
j_gene: TRBJ2-1; v_gene: TRBV7-3; abundance: -; CDR3aa: CASSSRGADEQFF
j_gene: TRBJ1-2; v_gene: TRBV2; abundance: once; CDR3aa: CASHEEMGAGRGYTF
j_gene: TRBJ2-3; v_gene: TRBV14; abundance: -; CDR3aa: CASSQGAGVGDTQYF
j_gene: TRBJ2-7; v_gene: TRBV9; abundance: -; CDR3aa: CASSGTGAAYEQYF
j_gene: TRBJ2-1; v_gene: TRBV6-6; abundance: -; CDR3aa: CASSSSHRGEQFF
j_gene: TRBJ1-5; v_gene: TRBV11-2; abundance: -; CDR3aa: CASSSTQGLHQPQHF
j_gene: TRBJ2-7; v_gene: TRBV19; abundance: -; CDR3aa: CASSEGLDTYEQYF
j_gene: TRBJ2-7; v_gene: TRBV25-1; abundance: -; CDR3aa: CASSEFTGYEQYF
j_gene: TRBJ1-5; v_gene: TRBV6-6; abundance: -; CDR3aa: CASSYRVSTQHF
j_gene: TRBJ2-3; v_gene: TRBV13; abundance: -; CDR3aa: CASSLGGFTDTQYF
j_gene: TRBJ2-1; v_gene: TRBV6-5; abundance: -; CDR3aa: CASSYSRHNEQFF
j_gene: TRBJ2-5; v_gene: TRBV4-2; abundance: -; CDR3aa: CASSQPGLAGRETQYF
j_gene: TRBJ1-2; v_gene: TRBV6-5; abundance: -; CDR3aa: CASSYSTGWGYGYTF
j_gene: TRBJ1-4; v_gene: TRBV24-1; abundance: few; CDR3aa: CATSDPSGEKLFF
j_gene: TRBJ1-3; v_gene: TRBV11-2; abundance: -; CDR3aa: CASSSQAVTGNTIYF
j_gene: TRBJ1-1; v_gene: TRBV7-6; abundance: once; CDR3aa: CASSLPPSGGARDTEAFF
j_gene: TRBJ2-7; v_gene: TRBV4-1; abundance: -; CDR3aa: CASSQNPGGSGSSYEQYF
j_gene: TRBJ2-4; v_gene: TRBV6-5; abundance: -; CDR3aa: CASQNLREGDIQYF
j_gene: TRBJ1-2; v_gene: TRBV19; abundance: -; CDR3aa: CASSRLGYGYTF
j_gene: TRBJ2-5; v_gene: TRBV7-9; abundance: -; CDR3aa: CASSPLVSYGNQETQYF
j_gene: TRBJ1-6; v_gene: TRBV5-1; abundance: -; CDR3aa: CASRMQGDNSPLHF